One and the same sample provided the 4 T cell receptor beta chains below, sequenced in a study of OX40 agonist ivuxolimab in advanced cancers. The method was the immunoSEQ multiplex PCR assay. Here the immuneACCESS table is served through TCRdb, limited to in-frame sequences with V and J called. Missing clones are a known gap in these copies; in checked studies unresolved V genes cover under half, and the rest lacks a known reason. The sample profile shows 71,000 or so clones; approximately 80% of them were found once. The ten largest account for under 9.5% of the sample. This sample comprised CD4+ or CD8+ T cells sorted from blood, obtained in a trial of the OX40 agonist ivuxolimab. The receptors derive from an adult with an advanced solid tumor such as melanoma, head and neck, liver or kidney cancer.

This chain links TRBV6-5 with TRBJ2-3; no reliable D call. Germline-derived CDR1 and CDR2 are MNHEY and SVGAGI. CDR3 length: 16 residues. Deletions cut 0 bases from V and 0 bases from J, with 10 bases between. CDR3 in amino acids: CASSYSTQSSTDTQYF. CDR3 in DNA: TGTGCCAGCAGTTACTCGACTCAGTCGAGCACAGATACGCAGTATTTT.

J is TRBJ2-1 and V is TRBV7-4, with D perhaps matching TRBD1 or TRBD2 (6 bases each). V lost 4 bases and J 5 bases, leaving 24 bases between the germline ends. The CDR3 has 18 residues. Germline V gives CDR1 SGHVT, CDR2 SQSDAQ. The CDR3 spells CASSWGPRWRTKNNEQFF. The CDR3 DNA reads TGTGCCAGCAGCTGGGGGCCACGGTGGCGGACTAAAAACAATGAGCAGTTCTTC.

The chain employs TRBV2 and TRBJ2-5, with 8 bases fitting TRBD1. This CDR3 region has 13 residues. Germline trimming cut 8 bases from V and 4 bases from J; bases unmatched to any gene: 6. Per germline, CDR1 SNHLY and CDR2 FYNNEI. CDR3 protein: CASAGGPGETQYF. CDR3 DNA sequence: TGTGCCAGCGCAGGGGGCCCGGGAGAGACCCAGTACTTC.

The chain couples TRBV18 to TRBJ1-2; D is unresolved. Germline CDR1 and CDR2: KGHSH and LQKENI. V was clipped by 5 bases and J by 2 bases, with 12 bases between them. This CDR3 has 14 amino acids. CDR3: CASSLGAGNYGYTF. CDR3 bases: TGTGCCAGCTCATTAGGCGCCGGCAACTATGGCTACACCTTC.